Listed here is a single TCR beta chain. Antigen unknown. CDR1 SGHTA and CDR2 FQGNSA come from the germline V gene. V was cut by 4 bases and J by 7 bases, with 13 bases left in between. The CDR3 is made up of 13 amino acids. This entry comes from a study of T-cell memory formation after mild COVID-19. General study findings and limits: Specificity for SARS-CoV-2 was not confirmed among the second-wave clones peaking on day 37. From day 15 to 85, contracting clones were balanced between CD4 and CD8, whereas later expanders leaned toward CD4+.

TCR alpha and TCR beta cDNA libraries carrying sample barcodes and UMIs were produced by 5'RACE using constant-segment primers. TCRdb independently ran MiXCR on the 5' RACE reads; one entry per CDR3 protein. The table has just under 50,000 distinct CDR3 sequences, 12% seen once. Material: PBMCs or a T cell subset sorted from them (not recorded which). This chain links TRBV7-2 with TRBJ2-5; the D is unclear. This TCR came from a young man who had mild COVID-19 (a few samples of this study predate the infection). Cell type and time point are not known. CDR3 nucleotide sequence: TGTGCCAGCAGCTACCGAGAGAAAGGGACCCAGTACTTC. This encodes CASSYREKGTQYF.